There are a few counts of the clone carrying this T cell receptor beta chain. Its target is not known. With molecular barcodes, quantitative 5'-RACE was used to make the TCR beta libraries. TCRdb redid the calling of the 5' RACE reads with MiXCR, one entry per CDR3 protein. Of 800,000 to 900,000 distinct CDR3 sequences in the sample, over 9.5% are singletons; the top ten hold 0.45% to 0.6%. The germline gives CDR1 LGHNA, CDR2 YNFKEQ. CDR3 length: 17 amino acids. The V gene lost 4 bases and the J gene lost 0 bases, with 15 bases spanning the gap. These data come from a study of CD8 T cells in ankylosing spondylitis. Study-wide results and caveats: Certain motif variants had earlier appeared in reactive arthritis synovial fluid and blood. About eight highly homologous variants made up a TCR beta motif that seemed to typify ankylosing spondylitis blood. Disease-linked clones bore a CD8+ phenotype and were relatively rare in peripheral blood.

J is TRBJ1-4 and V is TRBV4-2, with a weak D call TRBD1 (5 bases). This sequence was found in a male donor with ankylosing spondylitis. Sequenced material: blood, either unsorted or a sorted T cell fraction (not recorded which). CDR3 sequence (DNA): TGTGCCAGCAGCCTATCTCGGGGGGGAGCAACTAATGAAAAACTGTTTTTT. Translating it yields CASSLSRGGATNEKLFF.